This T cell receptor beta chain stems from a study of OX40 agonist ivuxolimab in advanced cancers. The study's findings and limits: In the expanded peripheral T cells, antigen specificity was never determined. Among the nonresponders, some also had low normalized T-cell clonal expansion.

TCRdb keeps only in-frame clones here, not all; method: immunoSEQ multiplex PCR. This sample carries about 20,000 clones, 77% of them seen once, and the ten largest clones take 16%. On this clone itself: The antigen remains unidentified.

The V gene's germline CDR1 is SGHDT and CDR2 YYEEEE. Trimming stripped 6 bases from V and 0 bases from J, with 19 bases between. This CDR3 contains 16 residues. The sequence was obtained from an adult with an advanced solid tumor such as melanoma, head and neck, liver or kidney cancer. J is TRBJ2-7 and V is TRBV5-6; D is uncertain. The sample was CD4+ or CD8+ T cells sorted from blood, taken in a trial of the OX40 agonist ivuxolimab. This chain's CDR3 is CASTPEYSKSSYEQYF. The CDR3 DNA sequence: TGTGCCAGCACCCCTGAGTACAGCAAAAGCTCCTACGAGCAGTACTTC. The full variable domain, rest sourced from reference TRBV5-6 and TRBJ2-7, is DAGVTQSPTHLIKTRGQQVTLRCSPKSGHDTVSWYQQALGQGPQFIFQYYEEEERQRGNFPDRFSGHQFPNYSSELNVNALLLGDSALYLCASTPEYSKSSYEQYFGPGTRLTVT.